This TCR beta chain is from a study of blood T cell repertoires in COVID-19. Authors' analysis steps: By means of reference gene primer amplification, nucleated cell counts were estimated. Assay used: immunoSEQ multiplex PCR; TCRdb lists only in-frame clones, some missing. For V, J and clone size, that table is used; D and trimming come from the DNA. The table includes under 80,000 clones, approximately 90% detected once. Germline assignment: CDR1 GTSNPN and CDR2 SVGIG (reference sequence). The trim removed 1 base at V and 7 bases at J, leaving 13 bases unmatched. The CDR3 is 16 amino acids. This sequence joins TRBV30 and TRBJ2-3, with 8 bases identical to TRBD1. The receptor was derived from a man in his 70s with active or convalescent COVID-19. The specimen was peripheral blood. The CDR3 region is CAWSGGQGQGSHTQYF. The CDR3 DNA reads TGTGCCTGGAGTGGCGGACAGGGCCAGGGTTCGCATACGCAGTATTTT.